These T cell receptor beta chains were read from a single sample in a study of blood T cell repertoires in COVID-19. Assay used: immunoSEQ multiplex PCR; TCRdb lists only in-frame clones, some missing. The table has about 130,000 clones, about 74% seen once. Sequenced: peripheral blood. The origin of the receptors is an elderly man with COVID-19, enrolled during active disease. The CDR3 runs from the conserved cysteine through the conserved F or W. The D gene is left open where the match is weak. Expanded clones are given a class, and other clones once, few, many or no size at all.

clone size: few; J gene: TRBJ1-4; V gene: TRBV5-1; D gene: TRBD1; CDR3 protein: CASSRTGNPTNEKLFF; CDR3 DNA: TGCGCCAGCAGCCGGACAGGGAACCCAACTAATGAAAAACTGTTTTTT
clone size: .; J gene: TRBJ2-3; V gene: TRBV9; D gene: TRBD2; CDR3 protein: CASSVGLAGHTDTQYF; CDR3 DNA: TGTGCCAGCAGCGTAGGACTAGCGGGACACACAGATACGCAGTATTTT
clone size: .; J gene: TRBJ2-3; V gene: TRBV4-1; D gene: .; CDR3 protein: CARSRGRGGEGTDTQYF; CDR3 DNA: TGCGCCCGCAGCCGGGGGAGAGGGGGTGAGGGCACAGATACGCAGTATTTT
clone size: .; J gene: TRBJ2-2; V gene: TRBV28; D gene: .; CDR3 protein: CASTDHGVNTGELFF; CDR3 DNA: TGTGCCAGCACCGACCACGGAGTGAACACCGGGGAGCTGTTTTTT
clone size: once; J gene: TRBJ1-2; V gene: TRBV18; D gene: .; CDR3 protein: CASSPRQVEGYTF; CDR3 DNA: TGTGCCAGCTCACCACGACAGGTTGAAGGCTACACCTTC
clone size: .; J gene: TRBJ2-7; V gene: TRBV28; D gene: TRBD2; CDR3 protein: CASSLPNGGGRAAEQYF; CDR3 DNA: TGTGCCAGCAGCTTGCCGAATGGGGGCGGGAGGGCAGCCGAGCAGTACTTC
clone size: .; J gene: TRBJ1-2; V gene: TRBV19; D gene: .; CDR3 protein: CASSIGDRFNGYTF; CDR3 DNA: TGTGCCAGTAGTATCGGAGACAGGTTCAATGGCTACACCTTC
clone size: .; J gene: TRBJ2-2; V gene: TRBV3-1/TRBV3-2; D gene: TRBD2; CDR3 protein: CASSRQAGALGELFF; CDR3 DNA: TGTGCCAGCAGCCGTCAAGCGGGAGCTCTCGGGGAGCTGTTTTTT
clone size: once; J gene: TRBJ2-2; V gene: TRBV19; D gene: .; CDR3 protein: CASSGTPHYTGELFF; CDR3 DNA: TGTGCCAGCTCCGGGACACCCCATTACACCGGGGAGCTGTTTTTT
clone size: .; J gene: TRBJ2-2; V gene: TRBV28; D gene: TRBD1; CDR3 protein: CASSPTGVENTGELFF; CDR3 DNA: TGTGCCAGCAGCCCGACAGGGGTTGAGAACACCGGGGAGCTGTTTTTT
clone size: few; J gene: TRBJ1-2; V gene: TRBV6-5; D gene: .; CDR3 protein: CASSQGLNGYTF; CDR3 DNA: TGTGCCAGCAGCCAGGGGCTTAATGGCTACACCTTC
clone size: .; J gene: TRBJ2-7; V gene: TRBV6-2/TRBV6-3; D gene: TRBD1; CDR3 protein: CASSWDRGSSYEQYF; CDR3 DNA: TGTGCCAGCAGTTGGGACAGGGGAAGCTCCTACGAGCAGTACTTC
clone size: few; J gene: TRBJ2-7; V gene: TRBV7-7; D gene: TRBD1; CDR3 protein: CASSLDRFSYEQYF; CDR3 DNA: TGTGCTAGCAGCTTGGACAGGTTTTCCTACGAGCAGTACTTC
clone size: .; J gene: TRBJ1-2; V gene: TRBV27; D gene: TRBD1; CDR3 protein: CASSLSSGQGVLYGYTF; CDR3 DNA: TGTGCCAGCAGTTTATCCTCGGGACAGGGGGTGCTATATGGCTACACCTTC
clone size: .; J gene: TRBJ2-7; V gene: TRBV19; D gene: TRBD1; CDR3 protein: CASSTTGAYEQYF; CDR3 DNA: TGTGCCAGTAGTACTACAGGGGCCTACGAGCAGTACTTC
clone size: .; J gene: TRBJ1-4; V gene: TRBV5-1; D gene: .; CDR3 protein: CASALRDKDEKLFF; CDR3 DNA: TGCGCCAGCGCCCTTAGGGACAAGGATGAAAAACTGTTTTTT
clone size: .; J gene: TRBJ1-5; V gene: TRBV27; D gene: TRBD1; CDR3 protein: CASSSNRGHQPQHF; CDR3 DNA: TGTGCCAGCAGTTCAAACAGGGGGCATCAGCCCCAGCATTTT